This is a list of T cell receptor beta chains from one sample in a study of blood T cell repertoires in COVID-19. Profiled with immunoSEQ multiplex PCR; TCRdb holds only in-frame clones, not every one. The repertoire holds some 160,000 clones, with 85% to 90% as singletons. Sample: PBMCs or T cells enriched from blood (not recorded which). These receptors were taken from a woman aged 45 to 65 who had recovered from COVID-19. The CDR3 runs from the conserved cysteine through the conserved F or W. The D gene is left open where the match is weak. For some rows the clone size is stated as once, few or many, or as a class when expanded; others skip it.

J gene: TRBJ1-2
D gene: TRBD1
V gene: TRBV19
clone size: NA
CDR3 DNA: TGTGCCAGTAGTACCTGGGACAGAGGCTACACCTTC
CDR3 protein: CASSTWDRGYTF

J gene: TRBJ1-1
D gene: NA
V gene: TRBV29-1
clone size: once
CDR3 DNA: TGCAGCGTAACACAGGGATTTTTGAACACTGAAGCTTTCTTT
CDR3 protein: CSVTQGFLNTEAFF

J gene: TRBJ2-3
D gene: TRBD1
V gene: TRBV9
clone size: NA
CDR3 DNA: TGTGCCAGCAGCGTGCTAACAGGGGGCACAGATACGCAGTATTTT
CDR3 protein: CASSVLTGGTDTQYF

J gene: TRBJ1-2
D gene: TRBD1
V gene: TRBV29-1
clone size: NA
CDR3 DNA: TGCAGCGTTGAATCAGTCGGGGACAGCTATGGCTACACCTTC
CDR3 protein: CSVESVGDSYGYTF

J gene: TRBJ2-1
D gene: TRBD2
V gene: TRBV4-3
clone size: NA
CDR3 DNA: TGCGCCAGCAGCCAAGTTAGCGGGGGGGCCTTGGAGCAGTTCTTC
CDR3 protein: CASSQVSGGALEQFF

J gene: TRBJ2-2
D gene: TRBD1
V gene: TRBV11-1
clone size: once
CDR3 DNA: TGTGCCAGCAGCCGGGACAGGGTGAGCACCGGGGAGCTGTTTTTT
CDR3 protein: CASSRDRVSTGELFF

J gene: TRBJ1-2
D gene: TRBD1
V gene: TRBV5-1
clone size: NA
CDR3 DNA: TGCGCCACCTCACTGACGACAGGGGGCACGGGCTACACCTTC
CDR3 protein: CATSLTTGGTGYTF

J gene: TRBJ2-7
D gene: TRBD1
V gene: TRBV6-5
clone size: NA
CDR3 DNA: TGTGCCAGCAGGCGACAGGGACCCTACGAGCAGTACTTC
CDR3 protein: CASRRQGPYEQYF

J gene: TRBJ2-7
D gene: TRBD2
V gene: TRBV7-2
clone size: NA
CDR3 DNA: TGTGCCAGCAGCTTAGGTTGGGAGCGGGGGGGCCGAGCCGAGCAGTACTTC
CDR3 protein: CASSLGWERGGRAEQYF

J gene: TRBJ2-5
D gene: TRBD1
V gene: TRBV5-1
clone size: NA
CDR3 DNA: TGCGCCAGCAGCCCGGACAGGGGAGAGACCCAGTACTTC
CDR3 protein: CASSPDRGETQYF

J gene: TRBJ1-1
D gene: TRBD1
V gene: TRBV6-2/TRBV6-3
clone size: once
CDR3 DNA: TGTGCCAGCAGTTACTCGGGACAGGCAATAATGAACACTGAAGCTTTCTTT
CDR3 protein: CASSYSGQAIMNTEAFF

J gene: TRBJ1-3
D gene: NA
V gene: TRBV6-5
clone size: NA
CDR3 DNA: TGTGCCAGCACAGGAACCGCCTCTGGAAACACCATATATTTT
CDR3 protein: CASTGTASGNTIYF

J gene: TRBJ2-1
D gene: TRBD2
V gene: TRBV7-3
clone size: NA
CDR3 DNA: TGTGCCAGCAGCTCTCAAGCCATAGCGGGGGGGAACAATGAGCAGTTCTTC
CDR3 protein: CASSSQAIAGGNNEQFF

J gene: TRBJ2-7
D gene: NA
V gene: TRBV2
clone size: NA
CDR3 DNA: TGTGCCAGCAGTGAATTAACACGGGACTACGAGCAGTACTTC
CDR3 protein: CASSELTRDYEQYF

J gene: TRBJ1-2
D gene: TRBD1
V gene: TRBV19
clone size: NA
CDR3 DNA: TGTGCCAGTAGTATGGGGCCACAGGGGAACTATGGCTACACCTTC
CDR3 protein: CASSMGPQGNYGYTF

J gene: TRBJ1-5
D gene: TRBD1
V gene: TRBV15
clone size: NA
CDR3 DNA: TGTGCCACCAGCGGGATTCAGGGGGCTGGGGGTGCGCCCCAGCATTTT
CDR3 protein: CATSGIQGAGGAPQHF

J gene: TRBJ2-1
D gene: TRBD2
V gene: TRBV6-2/TRBV6-3
clone size: NA
CDR3 DNA: TGTGCCAGCAGTTACCGGCGGACTAGCGGGGGGGGTTTAGAGCAGTTCTTC
CDR3 protein: CASSYRRTSGGGLEQFF

J gene: TRBJ2-7
D gene: TRBD1
V gene: TRBV2
clone size: NA
CDR3 DNA: TGTGCCAGCAGTGAAGGGGCGGGACAGGGGTACTTC
CDR3 protein: CASSEGAGQGYF

J gene: TRBJ2-3
D gene: TRBD2
V gene: TRBV2
clone size: NA
CDR3 DNA: TGTGCCAGCAGTGATGATGGCGGGGGAGCACAGAAGACGCAGTATTTT
CDR3 protein: CASSDDGGGAQKTQYF

J gene: TRBJ2-5
D gene: TRBD2
V gene: TRBV3-1/TRBV3-2
clone size: once
CDR3 DNA: TGTGCCAGCAGCCAGAACCTAGCGGGGGGCCTCCCAGAGACCCAGTACTTC
CDR3 protein: CASSQNLAGGLPETQYF

J gene: TRBJ1-6
D gene: NA
V gene: TRBV3-1/TRBV3-2
clone size: NA
CDR3 DNA: TGTGCCAGCAGCCAACCCGGACAGATTAATTCACCCCTCCACTTT
CDR3 protein: CASSQPGQINSPLHF

J gene: TRBJ2-5
D gene: NA
V gene: TRBV5-5
clone size: NA
CDR3 DNA: TGTGCCAGCAGCCTACGAGTGAGTCAAGAGACCCAGTACTTC
CDR3 protein: CASSLRVSQETQYF

J gene: TRBJ1-2
D gene: TRBD1
V gene: TRBV19
clone size: few
CDR3 DNA: TGTGCCAGTACCCCCCAGGGGGCCAATGGCTACACCTTC
CDR3 protein: CASTPQGANGYTF

J gene: TRBJ2-5
D gene: TRBD2
V gene: TRBV6-5
clone size: NA
CDR3 DNA: TGTGCCAGCACCCAGGGACTAGCGGGGTCCGGGGCCCAGTACTTC
CDR3 protein: CASTQGLAGSGAQYF

J gene: TRBJ2-7
D gene: TRBD1
V gene: TRBV19
clone size: few
CDR3 DNA: TGTGCCAGTAAGGGGACAGGGGCCTACGAGCAGTACTTC
CDR3 protein: CASKGTGAYEQYF

J gene: TRBJ1-1
D gene: NA
V gene: TRBV24-1
clone size: NA
CDR3 DNA: TGTGCCACCAGTGATAAGTTACAGAGCGAAGCTTTCTTT
CDR3 protein: CATSDKLQSEAFF

J gene: TRBJ2-3
D gene: NA
V gene: TRBV2
clone size: NA
CDR3 DNA: TGTGCCAGCACCACCCAGGGCCTGAGCACAGATACGCAGTATTTT
CDR3 protein: CASTTQGLSTDTQYF

J gene: TRBJ2-3
D gene: TRBD2
V gene: TRBV27
clone size: NA
CDR3 DNA: TGTGCCAGCAGTCCTTATAGCGGGGGGGCTGTAGATACGCAGTATTTT
CDR3 protein: CASSPYSGGAVDTQYF

J gene: TRBJ1-1
D gene: NA
V gene: TRBV30
clone size: NA
CDR3 DNA: TGTGCCTGGGGCGGGGGGAACACTGAAGCTTTCTTT
CDR3 protein: CAWGGGNTEAFF

J gene: TRBJ1-6
D gene: NA
V gene: TRBV19
clone size: NA
CDR3 DNA: TGTGCCAGTAGTATAGGGGCCACCCACGCATCACCCCTCCACTTT
CDR3 protein: CASSIGATHASPLHF

J gene: TRBJ1-4
D gene: NA
V gene: TRBV6-2/TRBV6-3
clone size: NA
CDR3 DNA: TGTGCCAGCAGCGCACCCCTGGGAGGGCCTGTTGGAACTAATGAAAAACTGTTTTTT
CDR3 protein: CASSAPLGGPVGTNEKLFF

J gene: TRBJ1-6
D gene: NA
V gene: TRBV4-2
clone size: many
CDR3 DNA: TGTGCCAGCAGCCAAGGAGACATCGATTCACCCCTCCACTTT
CDR3 protein: CASSQGDIDSPLHF

J gene: TRBJ1-1
D gene: NA
V gene: TRBV5-4
clone size: NA
CDR3 DNA: TGTGCCAGCAGCTGGGGGGGGTCCGCTTTCTTT
CDR3 protein: CASSWGGSAFF

J gene: TRBJ2-3
D gene: NA
V gene: TRBV21-1
clone size: NA
CDR3 DNA: TGTGCCAGCAGCAGAGCGACTAGCGGGGGAGTAGATACGCAGTATTTT
CDR3 protein: CASSRATSGGVDTQYF

J gene: TRBJ1-2
D gene: NA
V gene: TRBV11-2
clone size: few
CDR3 DNA: TGTGCCAGCAGCTTAGTAGAGGGTTGGAACTATGGCTACACCTTC
CDR3 protein: CASSLVEGWNYGYTF

J gene: TRBJ1-1
D gene: NA
V gene: TRBV12-3/TRBV12-4
clone size: NA
CDR3 DNA: TGTGCCAGCAGTTTGGGGGGGGTAGCTTTCTTT
CDR3 protein: CASSLGGVAFF

J gene: TRBJ1-2
D gene: NA
V gene: TRBV7-3
clone size: few
CDR3 DNA: TGTGCCAGCAGCACAGGGACCGGCTTTGGAGGCTACACCTTC
CDR3 protein: CASSTGTGFGGYTF

J gene: TRBJ1-4
D gene: TRBD1
V gene: TRBV7-9
clone size: NA
CDR3 DNA: TGTGCCAGCAGCTCGGACAGGGGGAGTGAAAAACTGTTTTTT
CDR3 protein: CASSSDRGSEKLFF

J gene: TRBJ2-7
D gene: TRBD2
V gene: TRBV4-3
clone size: NA
CDR3 DNA: TGCGCCAGCAGCCGAGGGGCCCCGGGGGGCTACGAGCAGTACTTC
CDR3 protein: CASSRGAPGGYEQYF

J gene: TRBJ2-6
D gene: TRBD2
V gene: TRBV27
clone size: NA
CDR3 DNA: TGTGCCAGCAGGCTAGCGGGGGCTTACTCTGGGGCCAACGTCCTGACTTTC
CDR3 protein: CASRLAGAYSGANVLTF

J gene: TRBJ1-4
D gene: NA
V gene: TRBV10-2
clone size: NA
CDR3 DNA: TGCGCCAGCAGTGAGTCGACTGGGGGCACAGAACTGTTTTTT
CDR3 protein: CASSESTGGTELFF

J gene: TRBJ2-3
D gene: TRBD1
V gene: TRBV11-3
clone size: NA
CDR3 DNA: TGTGCCAGCAGCCTCGGACAGGGAGAGGCAGATACGCAGTATTTT
CDR3 protein: CASSLGQGEADTQYF

J gene: TRBJ1-2
D gene: TRBD1
V gene: TRBV6-5
clone size: once
CDR3 DNA: TGTGCCAGCACAGCCGCGGGACAGGGGCACAATGGCTACACCTTC
CDR3 protein: CASTAAGQGHNGYTF

J gene: TRBJ2-1
D gene: NA
V gene: TRBV19
clone size: once
CDR3 DNA: TGTGCCAGTAGGAGGAACAATGAGCAGTTCTTC
CDR3 protein: CASRRNNEQFF

J gene: TRBJ1-5
D gene: NA
V gene: TRBV10-3
clone size: NA
CDR3 DNA: TGTGCCATCAGTGAACAGGATCAGCCCCAGCATTTT
CDR3 protein: CAISEQDQPQHF

J gene: TRBJ1-1
D gene: NA
V gene: TRBV6-6
clone size: NA
CDR3 DNA: TGTGCCAGCAGGCCCGGATGGGGCGGCGTGGCTGAAGCTTTCTTT
CDR3 protein: CASRPGWGGVAEAFF

J gene: TRBJ1-2
D gene: TRBD1
V gene: TRBV19
clone size: NA
CDR3 DNA: TGTGCCAGTACGGGACAGGGCGACTATGGCTACACCTTC
CDR3 protein: CASTGQGDYGYTF

J gene: TRBJ1-2
D gene: NA
V gene: TRBV30
clone size: NA
CDR3 DNA: TGTGCCTGGACTCGGCCAGGGGAGGGTGGCTACACCTTC
CDR3 protein: CAWTRPGEGGYTF

J gene: TRBJ1-2
D gene: NA
V gene: TRBV6-2/TRBV6-3
clone size: NA
CDR3 DNA: TGTGCCAGCAGTGTTCACTTAGCCCCCTATGGCTACACCTTC
CDR3 protein: CASSVHLAPYGYTF

J gene: TRBJ1-5
D gene: NA
V gene: TRBV19
clone size: NA
CDR3 DNA: TGTGCCAGTAGTAGTCGGGTTTGGGTCAGTCAGCCCCAGCATTTT
CDR3 protein: CASSSRVWVSQPQHF

J gene: TRBJ1-1
D gene: NA
V gene: TRBV12-3/TRBV12-4
clone size: NA
CDR3 DNA: TGTGCCAGCAGTCACCGGGGGAGCGCTGAAGCTTTCTTT
CDR3 protein: CASSHRGSAEAFF